The 29 T cell receptor beta chains in this list originate from one sample, sequenced in a study of shared clonotypes between healthy human individuals. Here immunoSEQ multiplex PCR was the method, and the copy in TCRdb shows in-frame clones only, minus some. The table shows approximately 590,000 clones, with nearly 97% occurring only once. Positive CCR7 selection of CD45RO-negative cells yielded the naive CD8 cells, and terminally differentiated effector memory CD45RA+ cells were excluded. What was sequenced was naive CD8+ T cells sorted from blood. All receptors derive from a woman under 40 in good health.

Concerning this clone: This sample includes further DNA sequences coding for the same CDR3. The chain recombines TRBV2 with TRBJ2-7; D uncertain. The V gene's germline CDR1 is SNHLY and CDR2 FYNNEI. There are 13 residues in the CDR3. With 3 bases removed from V and 2 bases from J, the gap between germline ends came to 8 bases. The CDR3 nucleotides are TGTGCCAGCAGTGAGGGCAGAACCTACGAGCAGTACTTC. Its protein is CASSEGRTYEQYF.

The chain couples TRBV7-6 to TRBJ2-7; tentative D call: TRBD2 (5 bases). V lost 0 bases and J 4 bases, leaving 13 bases between the germline ends. The CDR3 contains 15 residues. CDR1 is SGHVS, CDR2 FNYEAQ, per germline. CDR3 region: CASSLAKRSGYEQYF. The CDR3 bases are TGTGCCAGCAGCTTAGCCAAGAGGTCGGGGTACGAGCAGTACTTC.

The chain employs TRBV28 and TRBJ2-5; 10 bases are shared with TRBD2. The CDR3 spans 14 residues. Per the germline V gene, CDR1 is MDHEN and CDR2 is SYDVKM. The trim removed 10 bases at V and 2 bases at J, leaving 7 bases unmatched. CDR3 region: CATAELAGQETQYF. CDR3 DNA: TGTGCCACCGCGGAACTAGCGGGACAAGAGACCCAGTACTTC.

On this clone: The same CDR3 is also encoded by other DNA sequences in this sample. The chain combines TRBV7-9 with TRBJ2-2; D is ambiguous. This CDR3 contains 12 residues. V dropped 2 bases and J dropped 6 bases, with 4 bases sitting between them. Germline V gene lookup returns CDR1 SEHNR and CDR2 FQNEAQ (reference sequence). CDR3 sequence reads: CASSLSPGELFF. The DNA of the CDR3 is TGTGCCAGCAGCTTATCTCCCGGGGAGCTGTTTTTT.

This chain joins TRBV28 and TRBJ1-5; TRBD1 aligns across 9 bases. This CDR3 is 14 amino acids long. Unmatched junction bases numbered 4, after V lost 5 bases and J lost 5 bases. Per the germline V gene, CDR1 is MDHEN and CDR2 is SYDVKM. This CDR3 is CASSLGTGYQPQHF. The CDR3 coding sequence is TGTGCCAGCAGTCTCGGGACAGGGTATCAGCCCCAGCATTTT.

J is TRBJ2-7 and V is TRBV10-3, with 10 bases matching TRBD2. V lost 3 bases, J lost 3 bases, and 5 bases stayed unmatched. CDR1 is ENHRY, CDR2 SYGVKD, per germline. The CDR3 is 15 residues long. The CDR3 here is CAISDLPSGSYEQYF. In DNA form, the CDR3 reads TGTGCCATCAGTGATCTGCCTAGCGGGAGCTACGAGCAGTACTTC.

The V and J genes are TRBV5-1 and TRBJ2-7; 8 nucleotides match TRBD2. Germline CDR1 reads SGHRS; CDR2 reads YFSETQ. There are 13 residues in the CDR3. V gave up 4 bases and J gave up 7 bases; unmatched junction bases: 7. The CDR3 DNA sequence: TGCGCCAGCAGCCCCACGGGGGGGAGAGAGCAGTACTTC. This encodes CASSPTGGREQYF. The full variable domain, with the rest looked up from reference TRBV5-1 and TRBJ2-7, is KAGVTQTPRYLIKTRGQQVTLSCSPISGHRSVSWYQQTPGQGLQFLFEYFSETQRNKGNFPGRFSGRQFSNSRSEMNVSTLELGDSALYLCASSPTGGREQYFGPGTRLTVT.

The rearrangement links TRBV21-1 to TRBJ2-3. TRBV21-1 is tagged as a pseudogene. The CDR3 is 12 residues long. CDR3 sequence reads: CASSNISNTQYF. CDR3 coding DNA: TGTGCCAGCAGCAACATCAGCAATACGCAGTATTTT.

The chain is built from TRBV28 and TRBJ2-1, with D perhaps TRBD2 (6 bases). With 7 bases removed from V and 2 bases from J, the gap between germline ends came to 12 bases. The CDR3 has 14 amino acids. Germline CDR1 is MDHEN and CDR2 is SYDVKM. The CDR3: CASNRDSPYNEQFF. As DNA, the CDR3 is TGTGCCAGCAACCGGGACTCCCCCTACAATGAGCAGTTCTTC.

The chain combines TRBV27 with TRBJ2-7; D may match TRBD1 or TRBD2 (6 bases each). Germline CDR1 reads MNHEY; CDR2 reads SMNVEV (reference sequence). Trimming removed 10 bases from V and 6 bases from J, with 25 bases in between. The CDR3 contains 15 residues. CDR3 loop: CATGERRGLFGEQYF. The CDR3 nucleotides read TGTGCCACAGGGGAAAGGAGGGGTCTCTTTGGCGAGCAGTACTTC.

Worth noting for this clone: Since a much larger clone is just one base distant, this may be a read error. The same CDR3 can be traced to other DNA sequences in this sample. The chain couples TRBV5-6 to TRBJ2-5; D is ambiguous. The CDR3 loop spans 13 amino acids. Germline V CDR1 and CDR2: SGHDT, YYEEEE. V lost 5 bases and J 4 bases, leaving 12 bases between the germline ends. The CDR3 nucleotides are TGTGCCAGCAGTTCGACGGTCGGAGAGACCCAGTACTTC. It encodes CASSSTVGETQYF.

The chain couples TRBV7-8 to TRBJ2-7; 7 bases agree with TRBD2. In germline, CDR1 is SGHVS, CDR2 FQNEAQ. The CDR3 spans 14 residues. The trim removed 0 bases at V and 2 bases at J, leaving 1 base unmatched. The CDR3 sequence is CASSLAAGTYEQYF. In DNA, the CDR3 is TGTGCCAGCAGCTTAGCAGCGGGAACCTACGAGCAGTACTTC.

The rearrangement uses TRBV5-6 and TRBJ2-1, with 8 bases identical to TRBD1. This CDR3 has 16 amino acids. Germline CDR1 is SGHDT and CDR2 is YYEEEE. After removal of 4 bases from V and 0 bases from J, the junction contained 6 bases not matched to a gene. The CDR3 DNA reads TGTGCCAGCAGCGCCGCCACAGGGGGCTCCTACAATGAGCAGTTCTTC. Its translation: CASSAATGGSYNEQFF.

The chain recombines TRBV5-6 with TRBJ1-2, with D perhaps matching TRBD1 (6 bases). Germline V gene data show CDR1 as SGHDT and CDR2 as YYEEEE. This CDR3 comprises 14 residues. V was shortened by 4 bases and J by 7 bases, with 17 bases between the two germline ends. The CDR3 loop is CASSEIKTGIGYTF. The CDR3, as DNA: TGTGCCAGCAGCGAGATAAAAACAGGGATTGGCTACACCTTC.

The V call is TRBV30, the J call TRBJ2-7; D gene unclear. The CDR3 consists of 12 residues. Trimming left V 2 bases short and J 0 bases short, with 5 bases between. Looked up from germline, CDR1 is GTSNPN and CDR2 is SVGIG (reference sequence). CDR3 DNA: TGTGCCTGGAGTTCGAGCTCCTACGAGCAGTACTTC. Translated: CAWSSSSYEQYF.

This chain joins TRBV9 and TRBJ1-3; D may be TRBD1 (6 bases). CDR3 length equals 16 residues. V dropped 3 bases and J dropped 0 bases, with 13 bases sitting between them. Germline V lookup: CDR1 SGDLS, CDR2 YYNGEE. The CDR3 sequence is CASSGNRDYSGNTIYF. CDR3 in DNA: TGTGCCAGCAGCGGAAACAGGGATTACTCTGGAAACACCATATATTTT.

The chain joins TRBV7-2 to TRBJ1-5; D unresolved. The CDR3 loop spans 13 amino acids. The V end lost 5 bases, the J end lost 4 bases, and 9 bases lay between the germline ends. Germline lookup yields CDR1 SGHTA and CDR2 FQGNSA. The CDR3 region has the DNA TGTGCCAGCAGCGAAGGGTCAAATCAGCCCCAGCATTTT. The encoded protein is CASSEGSNQPQHF.

The V and J genes are TRBV7-9 and TRBJ2-5; possible D gene TRBD2, 6 bases. Near its end, the DNA agrees better with TRBJ2-7, so the J call may be wrong. This CDR3 has 14 amino acids. Germline V gene data show CDR1 as SEHNR and CDR2 as FQNEAQ (reference sequence). The CDR3 nucleotides are TGTGCCAGCAGCGCAGAGACTAGTGGCTACGAGCAGTACTTC. Encoded protein: CASSAETSGYEQYF.

A note on this clone: One end of the junction does not line up with germline, which may come from a read error. The rearrangement uses TRBV29-1 and TRBJ1-6, with a tentative D call TRBD1 (6 bases). Germline V gene lookup returns CDR1 SQVTM and CDR2 ANQGSEA. This CDR3 is 16 amino acids long. The CDR3 DNA is TGCAGCGTTAAAGAGGCCGGGACACCAAATAATTCACCCCTCCACTTT. It is translated as CSVKEAGTPNNSPLHF.

The gene calls are TRBV11-2 and TRBJ1-5; TRBD1 matches at 7 bases. Germline V lookup: CDR1 SGHAT, CDR2 FQNNGV. The V gene end was trimmed by 5 bases and the J gene end by 0 bases; junction bases not matched to a gene: 4. The CDR3 covers 15 residues. CDR3: CASSPQGNSNQPQHF. Written as DNA, the CDR3 is TGTGCCAGCAGCCCACAGGGGAATAGCAATCAGCCCCAGCATTTT.

The rearrangement joins TRBV4-1 to TRBJ2-3, with a weak D call TRBD1 (6 bases). The CDR3 has 16 residues. The ends were cut back, 1 base at V and 1 base at J, with 12 bases in the middle. CDR1 MGHRA and CDR2 YSYEKL come from the germline V gene. CDR3 DNA sequence: TGCGCCAGCAGCCAAGGGACAGCCTTTCGCACAGATACGCAGTATTTT. It translates to CASSQGTAFRTDTQYF.

The genes are TRBV2 and TRBJ2-7, with a tentative D call TRBD2 (6 bases). There are 14 residues in the CDR3. V lost 3 bases, J lost 3 bases, and 12 bases lay in between. Germline lookup yields CDR1 SNHLY and CDR2 FYNNEI. The CDR3 DNA sequence: TGTGCCAGCAGTGATTTAGCGGAGGGCTACGAGCAGTACTTC. Protein sequence: CASSDLAEGYEQYF.

The rearrangement links TRBV6-6 to TRBJ2-5, with TRBD1 as a possible D gene (5 bases). The closer fit of TRBJ2-7 to the DNA end suggests the J call may be wrong. CDR1 and CDR2 from the germline V gene are MNHNY and SVGAGI (reference sequence). The CDR3 contains 14 residues. The CDR3 bases are TGTGCCAGCAGTAACGGGTCCAGGGCCTACGAGCAGTACTTC. Protein sequence: CASSNGSRAYEQYF.

The J gene is TRBJ1-1, the V gene TRBV9, with D possibly TRBD1 on 6 matching bases. The ends were cut back, 4 bases at V and 5 bases at J, with 15 bases in the middle. The CDR3 spans 14 residues. CDR1 and CDR2 (germline): SGDLS, YYNGEE. The CDR3 sequence is CASSTQGRGTEAFF. In DNA form, the CDR3 reads TGTGCCAGCAGCACCCAGGGGCGAGGGACTGAAGCTTTCTTT.

This rearrangement joins TRBV13 to TRBJ2-7, with D unresolved. There are 14 residues in the CDR3. Germline CDR1 and CDR2: PRHDT and FYEKMQ (reference sequence). With 5 bases removed from V and 0 bases from J, the gap between germline ends came to 11 bases. The DNA for the CDR3 is TGTGCCAGCAGCAATACGGGCGTCTCCTACGAGCAGTACTTC. Translation gives CASSNTGVSYEQYF.

This clone is a singleton in its sample. J is TRBJ2-7 and V is TRBV9; 8 bases align to TRBD1. CDR3 size: 15 residues. Germline CDR1 and CDR2: SGDLS and YYNGEE. J lost 1 base, V lost 2 bases, and 5 bases had no gene match. The chain's CDR3 is CASSVGTGLSYEQYF. CDR3 nucleotide sequence: TGTGCCAGCAGCGTCGGGACAGGTCTTTCCTACGAGCAGTACTTC.

This chain joins TRBV7-9 and TRBJ2-5; 14 bases are a match to TRBD2. The CDR3 totals 16 residues. Germline values: CDR1 SEHNR, CDR2 FQNEAQ (reference sequence). V shed 5 bases, J shed 5 bases, and the junction held 7 bases outside the gene matches. CDR3 loop: CASSATSGRAWETQYF. CDR3 nucleotide sequence: TGTGCCAGCAGCGCGACTAGCGGGAGGGCCTGGGAGACCCAGTACTTC.

This chain joins TRBV28 and TRBJ2-7; 13 bases fit TRBD2. There are 18 residues in the CDR3. Germline V gives CDR1 MDHEN, CDR2 SYDVKM. After removal of 5 bases from V and 2 bases from J, the junction contained 12 bases not matched to a gene. CDR3 in amino acids: CASSPGTSGAPLPYEQYF. CDR3 DNA: TGTGCCAGCAGTCCTGGGACTAGCGGGGCTCCCCTCCCCTACGAGCAGTACTTC.

V is TRBV11-3 and J is TRBJ2-1; 12 bases align to TRBD2. After removal of 7 bases from V and 7 bases from J, the junction contained 5 bases not matched to a gene. Germline-derived CDR1 and CDR2 are SGHNT and YENEEA. The length of the CDR3 is 14 residues. The CDR3 nucleotides read TGTGCCAGCAAGGCTAGCGGGAGGGGGAATGAGCAGTTCTTC. Translation: CASKASGRGNEQFF. The whole variable domain, filled in from reference TRBV11-3 and TRBJ2-1, reads EAGVVQSPRYKIIEKKQPVAFWCNPISGHNTLYWYLQNLGQGPELLIRYENEEAVDDSQLPKDRFSAERLKGVDSTLKIQPAELGDSAVYLCASKASGRGNEQFFGPGTRLTVL.